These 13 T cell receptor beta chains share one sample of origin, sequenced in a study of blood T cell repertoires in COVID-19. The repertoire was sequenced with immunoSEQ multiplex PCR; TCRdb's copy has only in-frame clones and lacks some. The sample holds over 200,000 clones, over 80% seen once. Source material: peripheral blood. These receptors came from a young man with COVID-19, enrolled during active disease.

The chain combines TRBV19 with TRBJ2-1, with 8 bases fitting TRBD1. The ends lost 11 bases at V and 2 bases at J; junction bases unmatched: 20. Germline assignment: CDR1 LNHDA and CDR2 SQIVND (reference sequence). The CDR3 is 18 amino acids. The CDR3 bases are TGTGCCGAATCAAGTCCCGGGACAGGTTCGGGCACCTACAATGAGCAGTTCTTC. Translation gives CAESSPGTGSGTYNEQFF.

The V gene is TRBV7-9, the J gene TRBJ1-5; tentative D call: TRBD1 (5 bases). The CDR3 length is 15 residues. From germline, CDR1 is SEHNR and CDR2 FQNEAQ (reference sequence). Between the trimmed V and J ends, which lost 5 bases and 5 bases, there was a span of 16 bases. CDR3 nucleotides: TGTGCCAGCAGCCCGCGGCAGGGCGACGATCAGCCCCAGCATTTT. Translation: CASSPRQGDDQPQHF. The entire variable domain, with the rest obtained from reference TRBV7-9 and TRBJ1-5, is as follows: DTGVSQNPRHKITKRGQNVTFRCDPISEHNRLYWYRQTLGQGPEFLTYFQNEAQLEKSRLLSDRFSAERPKGSFSTLEIQRTEQGDSAMYLCASSPRQGDDQPQHFGDGTRLSIL.

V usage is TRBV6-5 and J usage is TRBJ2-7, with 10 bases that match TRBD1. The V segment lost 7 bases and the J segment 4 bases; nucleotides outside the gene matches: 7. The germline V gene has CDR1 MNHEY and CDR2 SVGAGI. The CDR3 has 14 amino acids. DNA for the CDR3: TGTGCCAGCATCGACAGGGGGCGCATGTACGAGCAGTACTTC. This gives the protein CASIDRGRMYEQYF.

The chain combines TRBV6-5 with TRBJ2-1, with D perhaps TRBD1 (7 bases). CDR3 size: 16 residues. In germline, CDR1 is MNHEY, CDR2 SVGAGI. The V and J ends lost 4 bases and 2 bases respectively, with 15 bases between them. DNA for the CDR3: TGTGCCAGCAGTTCAAGGCCAGGGGGGACCTACAATGAGCAGTTCTTC. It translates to CASSSRPGGTYNEQFF.

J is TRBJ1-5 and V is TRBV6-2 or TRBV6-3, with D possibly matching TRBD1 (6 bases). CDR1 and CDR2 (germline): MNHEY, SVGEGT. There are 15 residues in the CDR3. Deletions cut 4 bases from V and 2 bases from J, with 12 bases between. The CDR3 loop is CASSWGGGGNQPQHF. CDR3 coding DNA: TGTGCCAGCAGTTGGGGGGGCGGGGGCAATCAGCCCCAGCATTTT.

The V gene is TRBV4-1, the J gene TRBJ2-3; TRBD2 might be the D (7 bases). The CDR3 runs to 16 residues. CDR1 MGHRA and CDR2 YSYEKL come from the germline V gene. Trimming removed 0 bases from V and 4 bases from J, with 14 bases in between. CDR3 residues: CASSQERGGAADTQYF. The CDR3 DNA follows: TGCGCCAGCAGCCAAGAACGCGGGGGCGCGGCAGATACGCAGTATTTT.

The CDR3 nucleotides are TGTGCCAGCAGCTCCGGGACTGACGCTAGCACAGATACGCAGTATTTT. Protein: CASSSGTDASTDTQYF. The rearrangement joins TRBV11-1 to TRBJ2-3; weak D call: TRBD2 (6 bases). Germline V gene sequence: CDR1 SGHAT, CDR2 FQDESV (reference sequence). The CDR3 is made up of 16 amino acids. V was cut by 4 bases and J by 0 bases, with 14 bases left in between. Complete variable domain (other parts from reference TRBV11-1 and TRBJ2-3): EAEVAQSPRYKITEKSQAVAFWCDPISGHATLYWYRQILGQGPELLVQFQDESVVDDSQLPKDRFSAERLKGVDSTLKIQPAELGDSAMYLCASSSGTDASTDTQYFGPGTRLTVL.

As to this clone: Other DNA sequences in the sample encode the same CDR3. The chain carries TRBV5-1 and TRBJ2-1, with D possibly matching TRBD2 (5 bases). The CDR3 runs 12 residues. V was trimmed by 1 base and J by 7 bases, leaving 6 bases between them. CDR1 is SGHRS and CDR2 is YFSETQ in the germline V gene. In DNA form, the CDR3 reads TGCGCCAGCAGCTTGTCGGGGAATGAGCAGTTCTTC. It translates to CASSLSGNEQFF.

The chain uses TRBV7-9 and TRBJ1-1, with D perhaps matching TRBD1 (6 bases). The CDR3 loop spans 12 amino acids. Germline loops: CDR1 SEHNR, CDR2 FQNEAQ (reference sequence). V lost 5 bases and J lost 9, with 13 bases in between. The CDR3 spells CASSMGQGKAFF. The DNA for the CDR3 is TGTGCCAGCAGCATGGGTCAGGGGAAAGCTTTCTTT.

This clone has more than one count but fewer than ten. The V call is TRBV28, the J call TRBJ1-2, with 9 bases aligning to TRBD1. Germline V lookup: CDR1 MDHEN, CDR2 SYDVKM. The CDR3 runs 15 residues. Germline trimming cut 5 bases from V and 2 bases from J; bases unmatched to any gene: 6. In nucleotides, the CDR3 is TGTGCCAGCAGTACCGGGACAGGGTCCAACTATGGCTACACCTTC. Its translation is CASSTGTGSNYGYTF.

CDR3 nucleotide sequence: TGTGCCAGCAGTTTCGGAACGGGGGAGCCCCAGCATTTT. This codes for CASSFGTGEPQHF. The rearrangement joins TRBV28 to TRBJ1-5, with a weak D call TRBD1 (5 bases). This CDR3 is 13 amino acids long. Germline CDR1 is MDHEN and CDR2 is SYDVKM. Between the trimmed V and J ends, which lost 3 bases and 8 bases, there was a span of 11 bases.

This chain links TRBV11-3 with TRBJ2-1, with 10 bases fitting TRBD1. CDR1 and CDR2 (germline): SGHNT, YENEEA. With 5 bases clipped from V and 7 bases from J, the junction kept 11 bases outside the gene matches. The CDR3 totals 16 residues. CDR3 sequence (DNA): TGTGCCAGCAGCAATCCCTGGGGACAGGGGAGTAATGAGCAGTTCTTC. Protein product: CASSNPWGQGSNEQFF.

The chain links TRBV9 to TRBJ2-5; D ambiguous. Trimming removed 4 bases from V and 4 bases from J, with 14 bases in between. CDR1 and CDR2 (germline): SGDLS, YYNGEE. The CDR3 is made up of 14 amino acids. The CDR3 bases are TGTGCCAGCAGCCCTACTAACCGAGGAGAGACCCAGTACTTC. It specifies CASSPTNRGETQYF.